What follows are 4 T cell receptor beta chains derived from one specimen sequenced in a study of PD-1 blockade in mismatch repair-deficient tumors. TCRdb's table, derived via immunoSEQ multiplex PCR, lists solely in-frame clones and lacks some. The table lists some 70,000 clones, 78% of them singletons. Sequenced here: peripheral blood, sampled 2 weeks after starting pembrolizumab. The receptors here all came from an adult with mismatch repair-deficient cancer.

This CDR3 is CASSQVQSGRSYEQYF. The CDR3 DNA is TGTGCCAGCAGCCAAGTGCAGTCGGGGCGGAGCTACGAGCAGTACTTC. The chain is built from TRBV4-2 and TRBJ2-7; D is possibly TRBD1 or TRBD2 (5 bases each). The CDR3 length is 16 residues. The germline V gene encodes CDR1 LGHNA and CDR2 YNFKEQ. Trimming took 1 base from V and 3 from J, leaving 16 bases between them.

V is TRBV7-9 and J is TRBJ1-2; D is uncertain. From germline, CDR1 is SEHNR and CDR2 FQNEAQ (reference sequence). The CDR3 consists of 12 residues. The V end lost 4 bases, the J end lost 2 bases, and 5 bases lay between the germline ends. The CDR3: CASSSLNYGYTF. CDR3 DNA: TGTGCCAGCAGCTCCCTAAACTATGGCTACACCTTC.

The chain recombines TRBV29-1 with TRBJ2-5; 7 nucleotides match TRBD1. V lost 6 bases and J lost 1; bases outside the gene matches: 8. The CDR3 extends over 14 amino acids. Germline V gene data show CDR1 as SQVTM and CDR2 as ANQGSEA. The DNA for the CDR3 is TGCAGCGTAAAGAAGGGGACAGCCCAAGAGACCCAGTACTTC. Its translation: CSVKKGTAQETQYF.

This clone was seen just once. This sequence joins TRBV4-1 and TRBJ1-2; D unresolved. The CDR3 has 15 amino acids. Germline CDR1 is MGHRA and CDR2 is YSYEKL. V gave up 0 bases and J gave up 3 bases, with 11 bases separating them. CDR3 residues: CASSQDAGGDYGYTF. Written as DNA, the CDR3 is TGCGCCAGCAGCCAAGACGCAGGAGGTGACTATGGCTACACCTTC.